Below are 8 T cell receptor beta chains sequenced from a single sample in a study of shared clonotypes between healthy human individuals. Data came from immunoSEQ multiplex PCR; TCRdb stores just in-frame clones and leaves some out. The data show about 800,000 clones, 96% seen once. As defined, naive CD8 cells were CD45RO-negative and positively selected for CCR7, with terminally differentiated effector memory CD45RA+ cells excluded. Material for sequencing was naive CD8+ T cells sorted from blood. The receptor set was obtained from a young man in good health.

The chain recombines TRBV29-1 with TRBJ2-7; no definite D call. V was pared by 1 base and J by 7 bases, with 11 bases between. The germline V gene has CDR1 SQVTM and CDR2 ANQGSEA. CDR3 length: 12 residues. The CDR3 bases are TGCAGCGTTGAAGCCAACCATCGGGAGCAGTACTTC. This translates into CSVEANHREQYF.

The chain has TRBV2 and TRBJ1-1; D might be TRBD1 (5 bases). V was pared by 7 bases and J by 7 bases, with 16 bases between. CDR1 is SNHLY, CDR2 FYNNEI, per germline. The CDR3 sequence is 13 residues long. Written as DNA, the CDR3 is TGTGCCAGCACTACTCGGGGCTGGGGTGAAGCTTTCTTT. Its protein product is CASTTRGWGEAFF. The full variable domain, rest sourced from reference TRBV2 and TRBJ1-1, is EPEVTQTPSHQVTQMGQEVILRCVPISNHLYFYWYRQILGQKVEFLVSFYNNEISEKSEIFDDQFSVERPDGSNFTLKIRSTKLEDSAMYFCASTTRGWGEAFFGQGTRLTVV.

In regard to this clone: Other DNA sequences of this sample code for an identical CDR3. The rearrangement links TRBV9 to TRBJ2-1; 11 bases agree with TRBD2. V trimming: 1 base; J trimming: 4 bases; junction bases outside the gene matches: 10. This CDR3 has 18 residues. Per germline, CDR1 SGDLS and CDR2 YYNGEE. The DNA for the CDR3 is TGTGCCAGCAGCGTACGGGCTAGCGGGAGGCCCACATACAATGAGCAGTTCTTC. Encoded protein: CASSVRASGRPTYNEQFF.

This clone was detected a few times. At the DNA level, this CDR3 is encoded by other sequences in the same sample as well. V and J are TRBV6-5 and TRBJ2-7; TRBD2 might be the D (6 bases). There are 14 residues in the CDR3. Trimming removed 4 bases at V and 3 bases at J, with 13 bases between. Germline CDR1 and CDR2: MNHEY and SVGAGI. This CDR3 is CASSSGTGGYEQYF. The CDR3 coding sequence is TGTGCCAGCAGTTCCGGGACCGGGGGCTACGAGCAGTACTTC.

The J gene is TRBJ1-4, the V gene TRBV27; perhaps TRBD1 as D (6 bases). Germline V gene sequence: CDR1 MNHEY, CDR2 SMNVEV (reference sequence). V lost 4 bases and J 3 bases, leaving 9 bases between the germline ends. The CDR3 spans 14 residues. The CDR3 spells CASSSGAANEKLFF. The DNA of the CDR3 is TGTGCCAGCAGTTCGGGGGCGGCTAATGAAAAACTGTTTTTT.

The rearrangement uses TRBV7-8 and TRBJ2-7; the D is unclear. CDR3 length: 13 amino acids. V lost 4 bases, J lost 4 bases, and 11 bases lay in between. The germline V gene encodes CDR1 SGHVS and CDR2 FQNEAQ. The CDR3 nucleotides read TGTGCCAGCAGCTCACCGGACGGGTACGAGCAGTACTTC. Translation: CASSSPDGYEQYF. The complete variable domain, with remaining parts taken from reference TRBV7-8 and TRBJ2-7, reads GAGVSQSPRYKVAKRGQDVALRCDPISGHVSLFWYQQALGQGPEFLTYFQNEAQLDKSGLPSDRFFAERPEGSVSTLKIQRTQQEDSAVYLCASSSPDGYEQYFGPGTRLTVT.

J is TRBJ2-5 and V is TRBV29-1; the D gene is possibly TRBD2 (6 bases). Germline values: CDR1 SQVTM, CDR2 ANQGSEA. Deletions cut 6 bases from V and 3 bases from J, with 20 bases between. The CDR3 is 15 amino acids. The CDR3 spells CSVRRSSEPKETQYF. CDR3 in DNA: TGCAGCGTCCGGAGGTCTAGCGAACCGAAAGAGACCCAGTACTTC.

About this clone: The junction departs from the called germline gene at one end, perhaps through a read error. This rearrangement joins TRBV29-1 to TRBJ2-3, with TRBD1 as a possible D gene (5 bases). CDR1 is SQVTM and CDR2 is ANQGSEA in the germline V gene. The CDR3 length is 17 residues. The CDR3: CSAEDPLEQKQGDTQYF. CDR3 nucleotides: TGCAGCGCTGAAGATCCCCTCGAGCAGAAGCAGGGAGATACGCAGTATTTT.